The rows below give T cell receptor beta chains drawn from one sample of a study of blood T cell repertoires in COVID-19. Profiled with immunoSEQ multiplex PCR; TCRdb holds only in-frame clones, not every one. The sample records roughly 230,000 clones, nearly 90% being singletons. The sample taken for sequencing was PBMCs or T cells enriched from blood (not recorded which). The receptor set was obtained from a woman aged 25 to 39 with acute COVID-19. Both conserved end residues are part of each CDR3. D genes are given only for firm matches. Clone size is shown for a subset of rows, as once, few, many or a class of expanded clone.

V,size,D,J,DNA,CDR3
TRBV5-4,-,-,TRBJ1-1,TGTGCCAGCAGCTTCGTGGAGAGGACTGAAGCTTTCTTT,CASSFVERTEAFF
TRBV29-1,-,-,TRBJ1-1,TGCAGCGGGGGCCTCCGGAACACTGAAGCTTTCTTT,CSGGLRNTEAFF
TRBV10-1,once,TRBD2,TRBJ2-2,TGCGCCAGCAGCGAGACCTTACCGGGACTAGGTGGCGGGGAGCTGTTTTTT,CASSETLPGLGGGELFF
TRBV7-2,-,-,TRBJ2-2,TGTGCCAGCAGCCCAGTAGGGCAGACAGTCTCCACCGGGGAGCTGTTTTTT,CASSPVGQTVSTGELFF
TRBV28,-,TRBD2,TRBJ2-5,TGTGCCAGCATCCCCTCTAGCGGGGGTAACCTCCAAGAGACCCAGTACTTC,CASIPSSGGNLQETQYF
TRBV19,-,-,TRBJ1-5,TGTGCCAGTAGGCAAGACAGCCTGAAGAGCAATCAGCCCCAGCATTTT,CASRQDSLKSNQPQHF
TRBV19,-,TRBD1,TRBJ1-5,TGTGCCAGTAGTATGCGGACAGGGGGTCAGCCCCAGCATTTT,CASSMRTGGQPQHF
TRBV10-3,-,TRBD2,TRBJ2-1,TGTGCCATCAGTGAGTCAGCGCGGGGGAGCGACGCTAATGAGCAGTTCTTC,CAISESARGSDANEQFF
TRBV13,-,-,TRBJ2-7,TGTGCCAGCAGCCCACCCGGGACACCGGGGACCTACGAGCAGTACTTC,CASSPPGTPGTYEQYF
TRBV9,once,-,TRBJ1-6,TGTGCCAGCAGCGTAGGAAAGGGAGGCTCACCCCTCCACTTT,CASSVGKGGSPLHF
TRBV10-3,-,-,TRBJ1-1,TGTGCCATCAGTGAGTCGGGGCCTCGGGGGGGGTACAACACTGAAGCTTTCTTT,CAISESGPRGGYNTEAFF
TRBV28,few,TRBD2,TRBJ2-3,TGTGCCAGCAGTCCATTCAGTCTCAGCGGGGGGGACACAGATACGCAGTATTTT,CASSPFSLSGGDTDTQYF
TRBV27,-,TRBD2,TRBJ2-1,TGTGCCAGCAGTTTACCCGGACTAGTTGATAATGAGCAGTTCTTC,CASSLPGLVDNEQFF
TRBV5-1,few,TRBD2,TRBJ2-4,TGCGCCAGCAGCTTGGCCGAGCAGCGGGGGGGCCGAACCAAAAACATTCAGTACTTC,CASSLAEQRGGRTKNIQYF
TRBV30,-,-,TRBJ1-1,TGTGCCTGGAGAGGGGGTCCTAACACTGAAGCTTTCTTT,CAWRGGPNTEAFF
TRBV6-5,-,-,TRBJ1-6,TGTGCCAGCAGCCGAACACAGGCCAAAGATTCACCCCTCCACTTT,CASSRTQAKDSPLHF
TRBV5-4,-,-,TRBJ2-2,TGTGCCAGCAGCTTGGGAGGCGGGGTCACCGGGGAGCTGTTTTTT,CASSLGGGVTGELFF
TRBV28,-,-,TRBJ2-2,TGTGCCAGCAGTCTGCACAGGGCCGCGAACACCGGGGAGCTGTTTTTT,CASSLHRAANTGELFF